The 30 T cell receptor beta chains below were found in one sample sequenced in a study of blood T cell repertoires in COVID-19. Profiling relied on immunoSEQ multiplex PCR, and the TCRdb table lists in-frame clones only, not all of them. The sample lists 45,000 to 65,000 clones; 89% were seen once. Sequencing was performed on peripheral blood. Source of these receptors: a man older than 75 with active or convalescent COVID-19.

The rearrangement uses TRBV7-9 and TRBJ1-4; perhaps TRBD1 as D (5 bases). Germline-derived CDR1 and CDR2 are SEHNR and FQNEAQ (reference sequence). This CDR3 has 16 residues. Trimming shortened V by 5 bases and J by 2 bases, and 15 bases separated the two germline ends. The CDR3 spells CASSLGTGGTNEKLFF. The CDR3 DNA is TGTGCCAGCAGCCTGGGGACGGGAGGGACTAATGAAAAACTGTTTTTT. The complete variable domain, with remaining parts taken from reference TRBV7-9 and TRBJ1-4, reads DTGVSQNPRHKITKRGQNVTFRCDPISEHNRLYWYRQTLGQGPEFLTYFQNEAQLEKSRLLSDRFSAERPKGSFSTLEIQRTEQGDSAMYLCASSLGTGGTNEKLFFGSGTQLSVL.

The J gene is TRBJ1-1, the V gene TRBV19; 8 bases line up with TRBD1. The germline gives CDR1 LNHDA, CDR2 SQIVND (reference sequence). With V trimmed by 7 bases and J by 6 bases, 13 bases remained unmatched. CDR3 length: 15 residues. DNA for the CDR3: TGTGCCAGTACCACTCCAGGGGGCGCGTTCGCTGAAGCTTTCTTT. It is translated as CASTTPGGAFAEAFF.

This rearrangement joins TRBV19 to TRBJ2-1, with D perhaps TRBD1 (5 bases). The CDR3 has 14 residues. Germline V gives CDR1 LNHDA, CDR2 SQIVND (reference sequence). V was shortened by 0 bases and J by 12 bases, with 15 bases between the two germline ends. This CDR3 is CASSIDGTGPVQFF. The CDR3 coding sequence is TGTGCCAGTAGTATAGACGGTACAGGACCAGTGCAGTTCTTC.

CDR3 coding DNA: TGTGCCAGTAGTACCCAGACAGGGGGCGGGGAAACGCAGTATTTT. This translates into CASSTQTGGGETQYF. The rearrangement joins TRBV19 to TRBJ2-3, with 10 bases that match TRBD1. The ends lost 4 bases at V and 9 bases at J; junction bases unmatched: 10. This CDR3 spans 15 amino acids. CDR1 LNHDA and CDR2 SQIVND come from the germline V gene (reference sequence).

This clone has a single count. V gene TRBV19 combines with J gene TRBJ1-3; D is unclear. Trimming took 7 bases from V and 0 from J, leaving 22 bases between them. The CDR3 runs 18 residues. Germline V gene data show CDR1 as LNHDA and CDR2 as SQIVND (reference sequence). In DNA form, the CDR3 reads TGTGCCAGTATCGGGAGGGCTATCCCTGGAAGCTCTGGAAACACCATATATTTT. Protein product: CASIGRAIPGSSGNTIYF.

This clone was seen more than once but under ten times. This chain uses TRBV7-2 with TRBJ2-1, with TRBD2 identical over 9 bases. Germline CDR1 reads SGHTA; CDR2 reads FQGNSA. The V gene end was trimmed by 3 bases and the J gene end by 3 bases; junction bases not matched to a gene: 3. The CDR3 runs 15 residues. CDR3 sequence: CASSLAGGIYNEQFF. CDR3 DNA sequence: TGTGCCAGCAGCTTGGCGGGGGGGATCTACAATGAGCAGTTCTTC.

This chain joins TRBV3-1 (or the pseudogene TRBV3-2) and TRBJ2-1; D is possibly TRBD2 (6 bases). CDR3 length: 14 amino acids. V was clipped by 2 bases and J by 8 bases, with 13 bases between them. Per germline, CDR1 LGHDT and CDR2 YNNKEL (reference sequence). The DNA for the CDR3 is TGTGCCAGCAGCCAAAGGTGGAGGGACCATGAGCAGTTCTTC. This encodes CASSQRWRDHEQFF.

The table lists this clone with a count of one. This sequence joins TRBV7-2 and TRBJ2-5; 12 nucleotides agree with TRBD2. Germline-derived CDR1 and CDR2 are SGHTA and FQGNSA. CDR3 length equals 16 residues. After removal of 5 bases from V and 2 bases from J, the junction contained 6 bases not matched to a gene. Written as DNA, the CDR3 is TGTGCCAGCAGCCTCCGGACTAGCGGGACTCAAGAGACCCAGTACTTC. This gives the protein CASSLRTSGTQETQYF.

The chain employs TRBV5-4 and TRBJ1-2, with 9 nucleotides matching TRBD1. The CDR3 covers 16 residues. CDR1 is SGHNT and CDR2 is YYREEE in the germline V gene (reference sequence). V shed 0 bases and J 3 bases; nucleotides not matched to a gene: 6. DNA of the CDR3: TGTGCCAGCAGCTTGGATTTCGGGACAGGGTACTATGGCTACACCTTC. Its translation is CASSLDFGTGYYGYTF.

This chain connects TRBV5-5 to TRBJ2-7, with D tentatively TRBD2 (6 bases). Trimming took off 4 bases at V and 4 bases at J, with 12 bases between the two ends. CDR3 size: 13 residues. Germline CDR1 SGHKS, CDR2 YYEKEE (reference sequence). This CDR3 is CASSHSGEYEQYF. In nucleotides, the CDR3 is TGTGCCAGCAGCCATTCGGGAGAATACGAGCAGTACTTC.

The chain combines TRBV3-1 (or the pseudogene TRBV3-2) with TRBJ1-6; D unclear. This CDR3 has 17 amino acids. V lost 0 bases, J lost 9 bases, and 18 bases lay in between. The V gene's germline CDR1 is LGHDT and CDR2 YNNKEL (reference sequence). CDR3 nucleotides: TGTGCCAGCAGCCAAGAAGGAAGAGGTCTCCGGGGTTCACCCCTCCACTTT. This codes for CASSQEGRGLRGSPLHF.

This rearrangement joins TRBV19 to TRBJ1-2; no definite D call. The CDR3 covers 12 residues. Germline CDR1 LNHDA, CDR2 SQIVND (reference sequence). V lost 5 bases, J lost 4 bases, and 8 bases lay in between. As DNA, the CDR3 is TGTGCCAGTAGTTTTTCGCGCTATGGCTACACCTTC. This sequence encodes CASSFSRYGYTF.

The CDR3 DNA reads TGTGCCAGCAGCGTAGCTGTGCGAGAGCAAACCGGGGAGCTGTTTTTT. It codes for CASSVAVREQTGELFF. The rearrangement joins TRBV9 to TRBJ2-2; D unresolved. V was shortened by 0 bases and J by 5 bases, with 14 bases between the two germline ends. There are 16 residues in the CDR3. Germline V gives CDR1 SGDLS, CDR2 YYNGEE.

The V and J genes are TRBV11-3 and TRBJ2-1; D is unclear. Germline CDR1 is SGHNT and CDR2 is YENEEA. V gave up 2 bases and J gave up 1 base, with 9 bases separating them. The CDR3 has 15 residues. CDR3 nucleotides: TGTGCCAGCAGCTTACATCGACAATCCTACAATGAGCAGTTCTTC. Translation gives CASSLHRQSYNEQFF.

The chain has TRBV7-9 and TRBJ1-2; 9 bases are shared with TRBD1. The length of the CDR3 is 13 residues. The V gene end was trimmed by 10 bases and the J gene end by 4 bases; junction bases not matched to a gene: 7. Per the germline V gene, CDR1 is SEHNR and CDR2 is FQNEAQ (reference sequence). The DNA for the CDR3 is TGTGCCACCGGGACAGGGTTAGCCTATGGCTACACCTTC. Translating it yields CATGTGLAYGYTF. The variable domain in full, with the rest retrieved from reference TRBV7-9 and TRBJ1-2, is DTGVSQNPRHKITKRGQNVTFRCDPISEHNRLYWYRQTLGQGPEFLTYFQNEAQLEKSRLLSDRFSAERPKGSFSTLEIQRTEQGDSAMYLCATGTGLAYGYTFGSGTRLTVV.

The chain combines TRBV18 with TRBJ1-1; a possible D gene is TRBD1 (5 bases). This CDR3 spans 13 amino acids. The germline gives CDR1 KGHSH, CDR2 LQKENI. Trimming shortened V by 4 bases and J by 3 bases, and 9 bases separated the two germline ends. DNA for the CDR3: TGTGCCAGCTCACTGGGGGAGGACACTGAAGCTTTCTTT. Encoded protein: CASSLGEDTEAFF.

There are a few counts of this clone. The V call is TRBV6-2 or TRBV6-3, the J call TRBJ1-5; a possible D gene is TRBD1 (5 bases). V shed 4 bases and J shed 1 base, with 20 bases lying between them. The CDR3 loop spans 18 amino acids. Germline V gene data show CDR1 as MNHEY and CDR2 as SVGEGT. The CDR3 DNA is TGTGCCAGCAGTTTATCTCTGTCTGGGGGGTCGAGCAATCAGCCCCAGCATTTT. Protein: CASSLSLSGGSSNQPQHF.

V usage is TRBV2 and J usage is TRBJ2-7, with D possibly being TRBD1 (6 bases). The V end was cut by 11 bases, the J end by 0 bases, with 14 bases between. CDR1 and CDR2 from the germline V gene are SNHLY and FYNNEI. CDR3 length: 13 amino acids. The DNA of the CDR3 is TGTGCCGGGGCCCGGGACAACTCCTACGAGCAGTACTTC. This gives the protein CAGARDNSYEQYF.

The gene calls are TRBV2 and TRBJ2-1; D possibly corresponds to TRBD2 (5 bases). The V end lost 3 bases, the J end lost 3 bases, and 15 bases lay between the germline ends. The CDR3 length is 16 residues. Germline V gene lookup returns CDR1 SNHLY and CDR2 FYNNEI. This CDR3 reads CASSEDGGAIYNEQFF. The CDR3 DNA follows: TGTGCCAGCAGTGAGGACGGAGGTGCGATCTACAATGAGCAGTTCTTC.

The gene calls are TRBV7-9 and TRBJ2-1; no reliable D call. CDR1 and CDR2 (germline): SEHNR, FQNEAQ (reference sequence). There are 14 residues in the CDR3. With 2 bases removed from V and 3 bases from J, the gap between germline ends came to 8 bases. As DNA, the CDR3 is TGTGCCAGCAGCTTAACAGCTGTCTACAATGAGCAGTTCTTC. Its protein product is CASSLTAVYNEQFF.

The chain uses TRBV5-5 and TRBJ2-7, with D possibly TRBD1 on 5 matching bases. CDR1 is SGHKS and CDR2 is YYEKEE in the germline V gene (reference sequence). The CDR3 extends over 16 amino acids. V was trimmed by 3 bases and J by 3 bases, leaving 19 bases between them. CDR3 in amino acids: CASSYRQQEFNYEQYF. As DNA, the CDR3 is TGTGCCAGCAGCTATAGACAACAGGAGTTTAACTACGAGCAGTACTTC.

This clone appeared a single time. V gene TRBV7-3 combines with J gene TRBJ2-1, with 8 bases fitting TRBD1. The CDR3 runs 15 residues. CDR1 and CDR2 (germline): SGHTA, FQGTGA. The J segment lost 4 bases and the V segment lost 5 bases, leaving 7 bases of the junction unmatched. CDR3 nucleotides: TGTGCCAGCAGCCCGCAGGGGGCGCAGTACAATGAGCAGTTCTTC. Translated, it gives CASSPQGAQYNEQFF.

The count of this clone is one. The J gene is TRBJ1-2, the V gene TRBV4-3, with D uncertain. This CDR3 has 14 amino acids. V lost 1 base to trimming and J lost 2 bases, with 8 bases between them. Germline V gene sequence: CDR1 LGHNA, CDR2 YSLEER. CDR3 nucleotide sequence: TGCGCCAGCAGCCAAGCGAACTCCAACTATGGCTACACCTTC. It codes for CASSQANSNYGYTF.

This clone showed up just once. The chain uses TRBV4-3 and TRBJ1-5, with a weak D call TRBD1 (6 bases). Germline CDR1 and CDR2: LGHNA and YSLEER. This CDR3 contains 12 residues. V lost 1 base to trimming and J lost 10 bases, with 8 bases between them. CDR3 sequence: CASSQAGGPQHF. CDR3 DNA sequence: TGCGCCAGCAGCCAAGCGGGGGGCCCCCAGCATTTT.

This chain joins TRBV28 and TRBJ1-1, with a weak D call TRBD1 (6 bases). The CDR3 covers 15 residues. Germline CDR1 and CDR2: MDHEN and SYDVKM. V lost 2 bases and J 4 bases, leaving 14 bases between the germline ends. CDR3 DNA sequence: TGTGCCAGCAGTTTAAGTCCCGGGGGGCCCACTGAAGCTTTCTTT. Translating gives CASSLSPGGPTEAFF.

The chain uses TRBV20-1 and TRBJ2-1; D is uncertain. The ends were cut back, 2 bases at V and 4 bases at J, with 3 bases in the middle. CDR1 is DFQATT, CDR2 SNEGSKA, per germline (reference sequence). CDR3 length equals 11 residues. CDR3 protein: CSARPYNEQFF. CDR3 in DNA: TGCAGTGCTAGACCTTACAATGAGCAGTTCTTC.

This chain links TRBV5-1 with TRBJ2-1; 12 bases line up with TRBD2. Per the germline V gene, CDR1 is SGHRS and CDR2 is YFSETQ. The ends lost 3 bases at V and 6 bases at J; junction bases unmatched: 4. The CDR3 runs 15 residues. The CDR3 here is CASSSLAGGVNEQFF. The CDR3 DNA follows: TGCGCCAGCAGCTCGCTAGCGGGAGGGGTCAATGAGCAGTTCTTC.

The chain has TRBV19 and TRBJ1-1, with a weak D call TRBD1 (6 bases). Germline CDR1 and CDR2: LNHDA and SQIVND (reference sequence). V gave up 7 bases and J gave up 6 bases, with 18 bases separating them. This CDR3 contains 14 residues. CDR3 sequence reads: CASTLEGWGPEAFF. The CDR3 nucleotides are TGTGCCAGTACCCTTGAGGGGTGGGGGCCTGAAGCTTTCTTT.

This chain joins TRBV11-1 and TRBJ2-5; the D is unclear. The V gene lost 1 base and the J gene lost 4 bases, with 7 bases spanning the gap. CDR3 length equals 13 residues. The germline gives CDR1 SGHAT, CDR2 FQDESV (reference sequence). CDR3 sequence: CASSLGAVETQYF. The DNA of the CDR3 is TGTGCCAGCAGCTTAGGGGCCGTAGAGACCCAGTACTTC. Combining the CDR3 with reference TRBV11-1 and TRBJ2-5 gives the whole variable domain EAEVAQSPRYKITEKSQAVAFWCDPISGHATLYWYRQILGQGPELLVQFQDESVVDDSQLPKDRFSAERLKGVDSTLKIQPAELGDSAMYLCASSLGAVETQYFGPGTRLLVL.

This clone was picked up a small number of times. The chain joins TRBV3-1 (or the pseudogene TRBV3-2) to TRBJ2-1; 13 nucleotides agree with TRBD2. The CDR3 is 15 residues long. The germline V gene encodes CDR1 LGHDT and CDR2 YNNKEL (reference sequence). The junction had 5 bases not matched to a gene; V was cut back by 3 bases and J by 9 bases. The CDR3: CASSQGTSGTTEQFF. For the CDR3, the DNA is TGTGCCAGCAGCCAGGGGACTAGCGGGACTACTGAGCAGTTCTTC.